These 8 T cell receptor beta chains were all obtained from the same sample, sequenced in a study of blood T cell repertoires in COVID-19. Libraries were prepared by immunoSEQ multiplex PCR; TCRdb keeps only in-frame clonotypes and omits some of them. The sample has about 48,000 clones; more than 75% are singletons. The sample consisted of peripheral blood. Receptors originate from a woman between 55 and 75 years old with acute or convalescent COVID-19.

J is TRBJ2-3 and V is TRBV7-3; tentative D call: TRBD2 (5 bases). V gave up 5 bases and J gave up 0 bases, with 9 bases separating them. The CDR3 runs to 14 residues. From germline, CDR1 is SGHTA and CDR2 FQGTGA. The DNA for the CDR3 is TGTGCCAGCAGCCGGACTGGAAGCACAGATACGCAGTATTTT. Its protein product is CASSRTGSTDTQYF.

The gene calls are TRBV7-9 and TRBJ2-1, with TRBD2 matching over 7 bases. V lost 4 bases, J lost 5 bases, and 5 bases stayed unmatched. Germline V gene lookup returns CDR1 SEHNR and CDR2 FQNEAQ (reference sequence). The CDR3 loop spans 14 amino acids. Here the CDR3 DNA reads TGTGCCAGCAGCTCGCCAGGACTAGACAATGAGCAGTTCTTC. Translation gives CASSSPGLDNEQFF.

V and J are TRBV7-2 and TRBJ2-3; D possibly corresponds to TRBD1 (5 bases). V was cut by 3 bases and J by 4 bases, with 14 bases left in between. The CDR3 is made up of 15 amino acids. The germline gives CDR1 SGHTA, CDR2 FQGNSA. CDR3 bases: TGTGCCAGCAGCTTGTGGCAGGGTAGCCCAGATACGCAGTATTTT. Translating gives CASSLWQGSPDTQYF.

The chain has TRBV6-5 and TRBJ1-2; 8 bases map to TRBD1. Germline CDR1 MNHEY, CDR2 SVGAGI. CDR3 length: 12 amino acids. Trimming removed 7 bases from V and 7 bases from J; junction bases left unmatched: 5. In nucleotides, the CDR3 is TGTGCCAGCAAACAGACAGGGGTTGGCTACACCTTC. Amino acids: CASKQTGVGYTF.

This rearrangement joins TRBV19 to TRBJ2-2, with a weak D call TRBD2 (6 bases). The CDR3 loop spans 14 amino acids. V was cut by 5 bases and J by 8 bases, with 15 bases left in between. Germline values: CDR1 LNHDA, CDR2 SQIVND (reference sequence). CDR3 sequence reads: CASSFGGSRGELFF. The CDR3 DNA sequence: TGTGCCAGTAGTTTCGGGGGAAGTCGGGGGGAGCTGTTTTTT.

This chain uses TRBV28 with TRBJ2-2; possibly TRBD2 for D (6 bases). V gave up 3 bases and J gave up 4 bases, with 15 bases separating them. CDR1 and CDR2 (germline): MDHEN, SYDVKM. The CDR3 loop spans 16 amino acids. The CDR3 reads CASSFRQGGITGELFF. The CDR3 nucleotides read TGTGCCAGCAGTTTCAGGCAGGGAGGTATCACCGGGGAGCTGTTTTTT.

The CDR3 DNA follows: TGTGCCAGCAGTTTTAACAGGAACTATGGCTACACCTTC. Protein sequence: CASSFNRNYGYTF. V usage is TRBV28 and J usage is TRBJ1-2; weak D call: TRBD1 (5 bases). This CDR3 is 13 amino acids long. Germline-derived CDR1 and CDR2 are MDHEN and SYDVKM. The V gene lost 3 bases and the J gene lost 2 bases, with 7 bases spanning the gap.

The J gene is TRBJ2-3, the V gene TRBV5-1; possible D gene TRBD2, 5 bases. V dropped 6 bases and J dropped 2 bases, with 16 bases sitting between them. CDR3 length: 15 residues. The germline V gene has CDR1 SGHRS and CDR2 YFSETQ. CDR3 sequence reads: CASKDERTFTDTQYF. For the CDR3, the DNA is TGCGCCAGCAAGGATGAGCGGACGTTCACAGATACGCAGTATTTT.